This TCR beta chain emerged from a study of T cell responses to AZD1222 COVID-19 vaccine. The study's findings and limits: Unmutated variant regions are reportedly the target of nearly half of TCRs that are spike-specific. Only after the peak T cell response were repertoires sampled. Most donors were white British, females outnumbered males, and clonal diversity was possibly underestimated.

Here immunoSEQ multiplex PCR was the method, and the copy in TCRdb shows in-frame clones only, minus some. The data contain 83,000 or so clones, more than 75% of them singletons. The germline V and J ends were trimmed by 0 bases and 9 bases, with 12 bases remaining between them. Looked up from germline, CDR1 is SEHNR and CDR2 is FQNEAQ (reference sequence). This CDR3 has 13 residues. As to this clone: Its matching antigen is unknown.

The TCR comes from an adult in good health. This chain uses TRBV7-9 with TRBJ2-7; D is possibly TRBD2 (6 bases). Sequenced material: peripheral blood, taken on day 0 of MenACWY control vaccination. This chain's CDR3 is CASSLAGGKGQYF. CDR3 coding DNA: TGTGCCAGCAGCTTAGCTGGGGGGAAGGGGCAGTACTTC.